The 17 T cell receptor beta chains below were found in one sample sequenced in a study of T-cell reconstitution after alpha-beta-depleted transplantation in children. The TCRbeta library was prepared with unique molecular identifiers. Via MiXCR, TCRdb re-called the PCR reads, giving one row per CDR3 protein. The repertoire has approximately 630,000 distinct CDR3 sequences, about an eighth of them found once; the top ten carry 0.75% to 0.85%. This material consisted of PBMCs, taken before TCRalphabeta/CD19-depleted stem cell transplant. The source is a girl aged 2 to 9 with congenital amegakaryocytic thrombocytopenia, due to receive a stem cell transplant.

The V call is TRBV5-1, the J call TRBJ2-2; TRBD2 is a possible D gene (6 bases). In germline, CDR1 is SGHRS, CDR2 YFSETQ. V lost 4 bases, J lost 3 bases, and 13 bases lay in between. The CDR3 loop spans 15 amino acids. This CDR3 is CASSVVTGDTGELFF. DNA for the CDR3: TGCGCCAGCAGCGTTGTAACGGGGGACACCGGGGAGCTGTTTTTT.

This clonotype turned up a few times. CDR3 sequence (DNA): TGCGCCAGCAGCTTGGGGCTAGCGGGAGGGGTACATGAGCAGTTCTTC. It specifies CASSLGLAGGVHEQFF. The chain employs TRBV5-1 and TRBJ2-1, with 12 bases matching TRBD2. V lost 0 bases to trimming and J lost 8 bases; unmatched junction nucleotides: 6. Germline CDR1 and CDR2: SGHRS and YFSETQ. This CDR3 is built from 16 residues.

In its sample, this clonotype was seen many times. The V and J genes are TRBV20-1 and TRBJ2-3, with 7 bases aligning to TRBD2. The trim removed 3 bases at V and 2 bases at J, leaving 8 bases unmatched. This CDR3 region has 15 residues. CDR1 is DFQATT and CDR2 is SNEGSKA in the germline V gene (reference sequence). CDR3 nucleotides: TGCAGTGCTAGTGCTCCGGGACTAACCACAGATACGCAGTATTTT. Translating gives CSASAPGLTTDTQYF.

This clonotype came up many times. The chain recombines TRBV7-2 with TRBJ2-4; 8 bases line up with TRBD2. The germline CDR1 and CDR2 sequences are SGHTA and FQGNSA. The ends lost 2 bases at V and 9 bases at J; junction bases unmatched: 15. The CDR3 is 17 amino acids. CDR3 nucleotide sequence: TGTGCCAGCAGCTTACCTTTAACCTTCCTAGCGGGCGGCATTCAGTACTTC. Its protein product is CASSLPLTFLAGGIQYF. Looking up the rest from reference TRBV7-2 and TRBJ2-4 gives the full variable domain: GAGVSQSPSNKVTEKGKDVELRCDPISGHTALYWYRQSLGQGLEFLIYFQGNSAPDKSGLPSDRFSAERTGGSVSTLTIQRTQQEDSAVYLCASSLPLTFLAGGIQYFGAGTRLSVL.

The chain couples TRBV10-2 to TRBJ1-6; TRBD1 aligns across 7 bases. The CDR3 is 15 amino acids. CDR1 is WSHSY and CDR2 is SAAADI in the germline V gene. V trimming: 7 bases; J trimming: 1 base; junction bases outside the gene matches: 4. The chain's CDR3 is CASKATGSYNSPLHF. The CDR3 coding sequence is TGCGCCAGCAAGGCGACAGGGTCCTATAATTCACCCCTCCACTTT.

This chain's CDR3 is CASSPLSDNYGYTF. The CDR3 DNA follows: TGTGCCAGCAGCCCTCTATCCGACAACTATGGCTACACCTTC. This chain joins TRBV3-1 and TRBJ1-2; D is unclear. Trimming stripped 4 bases from V and 2 bases from J, with 11 bases between. CDR3 length: 14 amino acids. Per the germline V gene, CDR1 is LGHDT and CDR2 is YNNKEL (reference sequence).

This clonotype was counted many times. The genes are TRBV29-1 and TRBJ1-1; tentatively, D is TRBD1 (5 bases). CDR1 and CDR2 from the germline V gene are SQVTM and ANQGSEA. This CDR3 spans 11 amino acids. Trimming cost V 7 bases and J 0 bases, with 6 bases left between them. The CDR3 sequence: CSGDLNTEAFF. CDR3 nucleotides: TGCAGCGGGGACCTGAACACTGAAGCTTTCTTT.

This clonotype was seen more than once but under ten times. V and J are TRBV5-1 and TRBJ2-5; 10 positions agree with TRBD1. With 1 base clipped from V and 5 bases from J, the junction kept 2 bases outside the gene matches. The germline V gene encodes CDR1 SGHRS and CDR2 YFSETQ. This CDR3 has 14 amino acids. The CDR3 loop reads CASSLPGQGETQYF. Here the CDR3 DNA reads TGCGCCAGCAGCTTGCCGGGACAGGGGGAGACCCAGTACTTC.

This clonotype has ten or more counts. The gene calls are TRBV7-6 and TRBJ2-7, with D perhaps matching TRBD2 (5 bases). CDR3 size: 13 residues. V was clipped by 4 bases and J by 3 bases, with 10 bases between them. The germline V gene has CDR1 SGHVS and CDR2 FNYEAQ. CDR3 sequence (DNA): TGTGCCAGCAGCTCTAGTACTAGCTACGAGCAGTACTTC. Translating it yields CASSSSTSYEQYF.

This clonotype was seen more than once but under ten times. This chain links TRBV5-5 with TRBJ2-2, with 8 bases identical to TRBD1. V was clipped by 0 bases and J by 6 bases; unmatched bases: 1. The CDR3 is 14 amino acids. Germline assignment: CDR1 SGHKS and CDR2 YYEKEE (reference sequence). In DNA, the CDR3 is TGTGCCAGCAGCTTGGAACAGGGGGCCGGGGAGCTGTTTTTT. Protein product: CASSLEQGAGELFF.

This clonotype was recorded at least ten times. The genes are TRBV20-1 and TRBJ2-7; TRBD1 aligns across 8 bases. The CDR3 runs 14 residues. Trimming at V came to 3 bases and at J to 7 bases, leaving 11 bases not matched to a gene. Germline V lookup: CDR1 DFQATT, CDR2 SNEGSKA (reference sequence). CDR3 residues: CSARGTGLGIEQYF. DNA of the CDR3: TGCAGTGCTAGGGGGACAGGACTCGGAATAGAGCAGTACTTC.

In this sample, this clonotype turned up many times. The chain has TRBV20-1 and TRBJ2-7; D ambiguous. Germline V CDR1 and CDR2: DFQATT, SNEGSKA (reference sequence). The CDR3 runs 11 residues. V shed 4 bases and J shed 3 bases, with 7 bases lying between them. In nucleotides, the CDR3 is TGCAGTGCTACAGGCAGCTACGAGCAGTACTTC. The encoded protein is CSATGSYEQYF.

This clonotype came up many times. This chain links TRBV7-2 with TRBJ2-3, with 9 bases lining up with TRBD2. Germline CDR1 is SGHTA and CDR2 is FQGNSA. The CDR3 totals 16 residues. The J segment lost 0 bases and the V segment lost 1 base, leaving 2 bases of the junction unmatched. The CDR3 loop reads CASSLVAGGSTDTQYF. CDR3 bases: TGTGCCAGCAGCTTAGTTGCGGGAGGGAGCACAGATACGCAGTATTTT.

This clonotype was seen ten or more times. This chain uses TRBV4-1 with TRBJ2-1; TRBD1 agrees at 7 bases. Germline trimming cut 1 base from V and 2 bases from J; bases unmatched to any gene: 2. CDR3 length: 15 amino acids. The V gene's germline CDR1 is MGHRA and CDR2 YSYEKL. CDR3 sequence reads: CASSQAQGAYNEQFF. The CDR3 DNA sequence: TGCGCCAGCAGCCAAGCGCAGGGGGCCTACAATGAGCAGTTCTTC.

As for this clonotype: It may be a read error: a sequence one base away is much more abundant. The rearrangement uses TRBV5-1 and TRBJ2-7; the D gene is possibly TRBD1 (5 bases). The V gene's germline CDR1 is SGHRS and CDR2 YFSETQ. CDR3 length: 15 residues. Trimming removed 2 bases at V and 3 bases at J, with 15 bases between. DNA of the CDR3: TGCGCCAGCAGCTTTCTTAGTGACAGCTACTACGAGCAGTACTTC. It yields the protein CASSFLSDSYYEQYF.

This clonotype has at least ten counts. V and J are TRBV5-1 and TRBJ1-2; D might be TRBD1 (5 bases). Looked up from germline, CDR1 is SGHRS and CDR2 is YFSETQ. The CDR3 has 14 residues. With 4 bases removed from V and 6 bases from J, the gap between germline ends came to 16 bases. This CDR3 reads CASSRDGAPNGYTF. The CDR3 bases are TGCGCCAGCAGCCGTGACGGGGCGCCCAATGGCTACACCTTC.

This clonotype was counted a few times. The chain recombines TRBV7-8 with TRBJ2-1; 14 bases are a match to TRBD2. From germline, CDR1 is SGHVS and CDR2 FQNEAQ. V shed 3 bases, J shed 0 bases, and the junction held 7 bases outside the gene matches. This CDR3 has 19 amino acids. The CDR3: CASSLGGLAGDFSYNEQFF. The CDR3 DNA follows: TGTGCCAGCAGCTTGGGGGGACTAGCGGGAGACTTCTCCTACAATGAGCAGTTCTTC.